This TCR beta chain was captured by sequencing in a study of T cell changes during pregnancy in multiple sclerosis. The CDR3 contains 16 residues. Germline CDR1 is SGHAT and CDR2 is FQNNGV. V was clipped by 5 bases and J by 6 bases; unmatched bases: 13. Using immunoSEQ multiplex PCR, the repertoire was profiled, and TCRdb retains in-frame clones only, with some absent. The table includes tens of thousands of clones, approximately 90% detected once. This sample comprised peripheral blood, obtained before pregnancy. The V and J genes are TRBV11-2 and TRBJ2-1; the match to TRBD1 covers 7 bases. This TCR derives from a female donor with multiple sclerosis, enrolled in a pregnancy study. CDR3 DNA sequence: TGTGCCAGCAGCCAGGGCAGGGGGAGACAGAGCAATGAGCAGTTCTTC. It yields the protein CASSQGRGRQSNEQFF.